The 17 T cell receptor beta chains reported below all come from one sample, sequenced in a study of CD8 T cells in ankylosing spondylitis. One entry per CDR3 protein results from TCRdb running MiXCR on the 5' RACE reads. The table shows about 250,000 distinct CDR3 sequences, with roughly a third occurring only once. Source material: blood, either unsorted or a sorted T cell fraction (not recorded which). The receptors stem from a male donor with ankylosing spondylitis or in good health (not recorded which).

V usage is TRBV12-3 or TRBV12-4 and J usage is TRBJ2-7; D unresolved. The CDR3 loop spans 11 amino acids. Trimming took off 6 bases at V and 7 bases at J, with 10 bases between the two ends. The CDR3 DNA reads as TGTGCCAGCAGCTATGCGACAGAGCAGTACTTC. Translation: CASSYATEQYF.

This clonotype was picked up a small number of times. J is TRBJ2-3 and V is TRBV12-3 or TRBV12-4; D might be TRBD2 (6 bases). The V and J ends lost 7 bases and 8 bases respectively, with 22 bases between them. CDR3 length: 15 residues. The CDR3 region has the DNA TGTGCCAGCACCCGGATAGCGGACCTTCCCGGTACGCAGTATTTT. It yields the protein CASTRIADLPGTQYF.

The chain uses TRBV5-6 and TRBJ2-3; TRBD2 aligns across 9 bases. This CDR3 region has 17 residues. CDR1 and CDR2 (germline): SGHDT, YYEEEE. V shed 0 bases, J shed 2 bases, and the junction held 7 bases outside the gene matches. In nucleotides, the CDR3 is TGTGCCAGCAGCTTGGCTGGCCTAGCGGGGAACACAGATACGCAGTATTTT. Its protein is CASSLAGLAGNTDTQYF.

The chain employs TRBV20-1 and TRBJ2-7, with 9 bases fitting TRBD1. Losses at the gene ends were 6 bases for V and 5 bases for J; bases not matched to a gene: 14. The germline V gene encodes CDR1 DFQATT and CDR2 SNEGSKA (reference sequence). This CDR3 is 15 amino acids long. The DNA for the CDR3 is TGCAGTGCAACGAAACCGGGACAGGGATTCAACGAGCAGTACTTC. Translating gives CSATKPGQGFNEQYF.

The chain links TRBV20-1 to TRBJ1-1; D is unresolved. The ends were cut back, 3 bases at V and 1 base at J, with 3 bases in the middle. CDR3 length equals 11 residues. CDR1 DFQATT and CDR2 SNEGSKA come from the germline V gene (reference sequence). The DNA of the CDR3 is TGCAGTGCTAGCCCGAACACTGAAGCTTTCTTT. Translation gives CSASPNTEAFF.

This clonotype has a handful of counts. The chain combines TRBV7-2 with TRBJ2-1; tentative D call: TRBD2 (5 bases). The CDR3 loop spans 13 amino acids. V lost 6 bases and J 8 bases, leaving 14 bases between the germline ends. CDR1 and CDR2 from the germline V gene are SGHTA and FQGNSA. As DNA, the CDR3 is TGTGCCAGCAGTCGTGAGGGTTTGGATGAGCAGTTCTTC. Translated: CASSREGLDEQFF.

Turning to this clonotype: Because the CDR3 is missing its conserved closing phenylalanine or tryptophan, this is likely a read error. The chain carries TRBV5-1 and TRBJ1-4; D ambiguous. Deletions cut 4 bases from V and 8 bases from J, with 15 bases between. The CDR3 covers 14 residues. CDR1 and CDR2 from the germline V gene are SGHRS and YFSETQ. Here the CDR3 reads CASSPGGNNEKLFL. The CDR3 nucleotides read TGCGCCAGCAGCCCGGGTGGGAACAACGAAAAACTGTTTTTG.

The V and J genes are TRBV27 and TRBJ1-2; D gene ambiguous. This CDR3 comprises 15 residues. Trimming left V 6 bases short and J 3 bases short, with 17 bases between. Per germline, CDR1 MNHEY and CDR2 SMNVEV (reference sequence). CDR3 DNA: TGTGCCAGCAGCCCCGGCCGGACGCGGCACTATGGCTACACCTTC. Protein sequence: CASSPGRTRHYGYTF.

CDR3 DNA: TGTGCCAGCAGCCAAGATCCGGGCAACTCCTACAATGAGCAGTTCTTC. Translating it yields CASSQDPGNSYNEQFF. J is TRBJ2-1 and V is TRBV4-2; unclear D gene. The germline CDR1 and CDR2 sequences are LGHNA and YNFKEQ. This CDR3 spans 16 amino acids. V shed 0 bases and J shed 0 bases, with 9 bases lying between them.

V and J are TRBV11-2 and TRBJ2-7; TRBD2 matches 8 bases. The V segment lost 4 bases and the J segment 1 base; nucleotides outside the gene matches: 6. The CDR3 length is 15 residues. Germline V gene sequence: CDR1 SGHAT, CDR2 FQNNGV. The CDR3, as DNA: TGTGCCAGCAGCTCCGTCGGGGGGGGATCCTACGAGCAGTACTTC. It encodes CASSSVGGGSYEQYF.

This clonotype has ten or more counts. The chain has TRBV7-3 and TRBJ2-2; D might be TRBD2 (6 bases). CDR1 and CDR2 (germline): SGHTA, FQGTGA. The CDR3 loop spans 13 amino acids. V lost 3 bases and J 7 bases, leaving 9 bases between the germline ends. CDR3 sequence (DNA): TGTGCCAGCAGCTTCGGCGGGGACGGGGAGCTGTTTTTT. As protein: CASSFGGDGELFF.

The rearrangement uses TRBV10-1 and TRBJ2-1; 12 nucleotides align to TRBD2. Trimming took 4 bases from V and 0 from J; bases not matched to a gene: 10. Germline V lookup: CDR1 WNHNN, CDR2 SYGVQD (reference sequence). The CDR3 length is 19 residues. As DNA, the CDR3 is TGCGCCAGCAGTGTCGGGCTAGCGGGGGGGAAGGCCTCCTACAATGAGCAGTTCTTC. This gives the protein CASSVGLAGGKASYNEQFF.

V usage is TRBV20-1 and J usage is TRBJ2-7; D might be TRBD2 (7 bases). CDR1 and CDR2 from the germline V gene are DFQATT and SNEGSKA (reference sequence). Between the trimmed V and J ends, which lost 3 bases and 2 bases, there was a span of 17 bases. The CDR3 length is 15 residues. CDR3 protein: CSASPREGGPYEQYF. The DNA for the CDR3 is TGCAGTGCTAGCCCCCGAGAGGGGGGGCCCTACGAGCAGTACTTC.

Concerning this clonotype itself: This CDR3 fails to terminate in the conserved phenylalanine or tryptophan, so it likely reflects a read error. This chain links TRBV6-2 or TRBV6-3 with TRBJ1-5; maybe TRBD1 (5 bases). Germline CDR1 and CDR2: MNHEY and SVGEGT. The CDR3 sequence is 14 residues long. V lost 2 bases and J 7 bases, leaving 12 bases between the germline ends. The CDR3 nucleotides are TGTGCCAGCAGTTACGACAGCCTCGCGCAGCCCCAGCATTTG. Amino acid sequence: CASSYDSLAQPQHL.

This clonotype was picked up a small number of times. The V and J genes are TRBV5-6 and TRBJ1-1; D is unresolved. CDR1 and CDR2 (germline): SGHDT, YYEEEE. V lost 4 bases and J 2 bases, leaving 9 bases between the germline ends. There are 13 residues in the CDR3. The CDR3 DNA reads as TGTGCCAGCAGCCTCGACTTAAACACTGAAGCTTTCTTT. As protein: CASSLDLNTEAFF.

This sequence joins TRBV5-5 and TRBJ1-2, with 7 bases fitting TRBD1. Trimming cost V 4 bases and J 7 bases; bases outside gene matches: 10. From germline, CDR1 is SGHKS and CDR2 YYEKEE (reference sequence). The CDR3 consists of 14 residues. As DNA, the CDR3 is TGTGCCAGCAGCCCTCCGACAGGGTCGGGTGGCTACACCTTC. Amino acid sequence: CASSPPTGSGGYTF.

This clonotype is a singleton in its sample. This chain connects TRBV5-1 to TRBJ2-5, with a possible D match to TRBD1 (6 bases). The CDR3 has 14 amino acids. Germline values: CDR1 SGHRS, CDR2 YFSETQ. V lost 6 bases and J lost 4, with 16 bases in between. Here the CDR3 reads CASNLRTGTETQYF. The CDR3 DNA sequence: TGCGCCAGCAACCTTCGCACAGGGACAGAGACCCAGTACTTC. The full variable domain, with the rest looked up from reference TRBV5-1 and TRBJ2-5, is KAGVTQTPRYLIKTRGQQVTLSCSPISGHRSVSWYQQTPGQGLQFLFEYFSETQRNKGNFPGRFSGRQFSNSRSEMNVSTLELGDSALYLCASNLRTGTETQYFGPGTRLLVL.